Shown below are 24 T cell receptor beta chains from a single sample sequenced in a study of regulatory T cells in long-lasting Graves disease. Sequencing libraries for TCR beta were prepared with iRepertoire HTBI primers and Arm-PCR of CDR3 regions. TCRdb re-derived calls from the multiplex PCR reads in MiXCR, one entry per CDR3 protein. The sample has 350,000 to 550,000 distinct CDR3 sequences, 14% seen once. Time point noted: newly diagnosed GD, antithyroid drugs for less than 3 months. RNA isolated from PBMCs was used to make the TCR library. The same sample was also used in a study of T cells in Graves' hyperthyroidism and ophthalmopathy.

The specimen comprised peripheral blood mononuclear cells (PBMCs), sampled at new diagnosis, from a patient treated with antithyroid drugs. These receptors were taken from a woman between 45 and 65 years old with Graves disease.

In this sample, this clonotype turned up many times. This CDR3 reads CASNAGAWNTEAFF. CDR3 in DNA: TGTGCCAGTAATGCAGGGGCGTGGAACACTGAAGCTTTCTTT. This chain uses TRBV19 with TRBJ1-1; TRBD1 is a possible D gene (6 bases). V lost 7 bases and J 1 base, leaving 13 bases between the germline ends. The CDR3 is 14 amino acids. Germline V gene lookup returns CDR1 LNHDA and CDR2 SQIVND (reference sequence).

V and J are TRBV19 and TRBJ2-2; the D gene could be TRBD1 or TRBD2 (5 bases each). Trimming took off 4 bases at V and 5 bases at J, with 14 bases between the two ends. CDR3 length: 15 residues. Looked up from germline, CDR1 is LNHDA and CDR2 is SQIVND (reference sequence). This CDR3 is CASSKGIGGTGELFF. CDR3 coding DNA: TGTGCCAGTAGTAAGGGGATTGGGGGAACCGGGGAGCTGTTTTTT.

Many counts were recorded for this clonotype. V is TRBV2 and J is TRBJ2-5, with D tentatively TRBD2 (5 bases). CDR3 length: 14 residues. V was clipped by 6 bases and J by 2 bases, with 13 bases between them. Germline V gene lookup returns CDR1 SNHLY and CDR2 FYNNEI. CDR3 in amino acids: CASSPLALQETQYF. The CDR3 nucleotides are TGTGCCAGCAGCCCCCTAGCTCTTCAAGAGACCCAGTACTTC.

This clonotype was seen repeatedly, ten times or more. This chain connects TRBV5-1 to TRBJ2-7, with 7 bases matching TRBD1. After removal of 4 bases from V and 1 base from J, the junction contained 8 bases not matched to a gene. Germline CDR1 and CDR2: SGHRS and YFSETQ. The CDR3 extends over 15 amino acids. This CDR3 is CASSKTGTQSYEQYF. In DNA, the CDR3 is TGCGCCAGCAGCAAGACAGGGACACAGTCCTACGAGCAGTACTTC. Filled out from reference TRBV5-1 and TRBJ2-7, the complete variable domain reads KAGVTQTPRYLIKTRGQQVTLSCSPISGHRSVSWYQQTPGQGLQFLFEYFSETQRNKGNFPGRFSGRQFSNSRSEMNVSTLELGDSALYLCASSKTGTQSYEQYFGPGTRLTVT.

A few counts support this clonotype. This chain uses TRBV7-9 with TRBJ1-2, with TRBD1 matching 7 bases. V was pared by 5 bases and J by 9 bases, with 15 bases of the junction left unmatched. Per germline, CDR1 SEHNR and CDR2 FQNEAQ (reference sequence). The CDR3 sequence is 15 residues long. The CDR3 DNA is TGTGCCAGCAGCGGCTCCCTGGACAGGCTTTTTCGCTACACCTTC. Translating it yields CASSGSLDRLFRYTF. The variable domain in full, with the rest retrieved from reference TRBV7-9 and TRBJ1-2, is DTGVSQNPRHKITKRGQNVTFRCDPISEHNRLYWYRQTLGQGPEFLTYFQNEAQLEKSRLLSDRFSAERPKGSFSTLEIQRTEQGDSAMYLCASSGSLDRLFRYTFGSGTRLTVV.

The table lists this clonotype with a few counts. One base away lies a much larger clone, so this may be a sequencing read error. The chain couples TRBV12-3 or TRBV12-4 to TRBJ2-7; D is possibly TRBD1 or TRBD2 (5 bases each). There are 14 residues in the CDR3. V was cut by 7 bases and J by 0 bases, with 13 bases left in between. CDR3 amino acids: CASKHRDPSYEQYF. In nucleotides, the CDR3 is TGTGCCAGCAAACACCGGGACCCCTCCTACGAGCAGTACTTC.

This clonotype was counted ten times or more. J is TRBJ2-1 and V is TRBV2, with 8 bases identical to TRBD2. Germline loops: CDR1 SNHLY, CDR2 FYNNEI. J lost 4 bases, V lost 3 bases, and 11 bases had no gene match. The CDR3 length is 17 residues. The CDR3 reads CASSEAPGLGRYNEQFF. DNA of the CDR3: TGTGCCAGCAGTGAGGCCCCGGGACTAGGCAGATACAATGAGCAGTTCTTC.

The J gene is TRBJ2-1, the V gene TRBV4-1; the match to TRBD2 covers 14 bases. CDR3 length: 18 amino acids. The J segment lost 5 bases and the V segment lost 4 bases, leaving 10 bases of the junction unmatched. CDR1 is MGHRA and CDR2 is YSYEKL in the germline V gene. Here the CDR3 reads CASSRKSGTSGSHNEQFF. The CDR3 DNA reads as TGCGCCAGCAGCCGCAAATCAGGGACTAGCGGGAGCCACAATGAGCAGTTCTTC.

This clonotype was observed many times. At one of its ends the junction is not consistent with the germline gene, which may arise from a read error. The CDR3 sequence is CASSLGVLSDNEQFF. The CDR3 region has the DNA TGTGCCAGCAGCTTAGGAGTATTAAGCGACAATGAGCAGTTCTTC. This chain joins TRBV12-3 or TRBV12-4 and TRBJ2-1; no reliable D call. The CDR3 has 15 residues.

This clonotype appeared many times. The chain has TRBV7-9 and TRBJ2-2; D remains unclear. The V gene lost 5 bases and the J gene lost 7 bases, with 11 bases spanning the gap. The germline V gene has CDR1 SEHNR and CDR2 FQNEAQ (reference sequence). The CDR3 length is 13 residues. The CDR3 is CASSPDLVGELFF. Here the CDR3 DNA reads TGTGCCAGCAGCCCGGATTTGGTCGGGGAGCTGTTTTTT.

V is TRBV19 and J is TRBJ1-1, with 7 bases matching TRBD1. The germline V gene has CDR1 LNHDA and CDR2 SQIVND (reference sequence). The CDR3 has 16 amino acids. Trimming took 5 bases from V and 0 from J; bases not matched to a gene: 9. CDR3: CASSRGTALMNTEAFF. In DNA form, the CDR3 reads TGTGCCAGTAGTCGAGGGACAGCCCTGATGAACACTGAAGCTTTCTTT.

The sample holds a few counts of this clonotype. This chain joins TRBV25-1 and TRBJ1-6; the match to TRBD1 covers 11 bases. Germline-derived CDR1 and CDR2 are MGHDK and SYGVNS. The CDR3 runs to 15 residues. V trimming: 4 bases; J trimming: 7 bases; junction bases outside the gene matches: 3. CDR3 sequence reads: CASSVRDRGNSPLHF. As DNA, the CDR3 is TGTGCCAGCAGTGTCCGGGACAGGGGGAATTCACCCCTCCACTTT.

This clonotype has more than one count but fewer than ten. The V call is TRBV7-9, the J call TRBJ1-6; 9 bases map to TRBD1. The germline CDR1 and CDR2 sequences are SEHNR and FQNEAQ (reference sequence). CDR3 length equals 14 residues. The V gene end was trimmed by 8 bases and the J gene end by 7 bases; junction bases not matched to a gene: 6. The CDR3 sequence is CASGNRGLNSPLHF. CDR3 DNA: TGTGCCAGCGGGAACAGGGGGCTGAATTCACCCCTCCACTTT.

Ten or more counts support this clonotype. The chain uses TRBV30 and TRBJ1-1; D unclear. Germline V gene sequence: CDR1 GTSNPN, CDR2 SVGIG (reference sequence). With 2 bases removed from V and 3 bases from J, the gap between germline ends came to 10 bases. CDR3 length: 13 residues. The CDR3 reads CAWSPGWDTEAFF. The CDR3 DNA reads TGTGCCTGGAGTCCGGGGTGGGACACTGAAGCTTTCTTT.

This clonotype was counted between two and nine times. The chain carries TRBV29-1 and TRBJ1-5; D unresolved. This CDR3 has 13 amino acids. V was pared by 5 bases and J by 2 bases, with 10 bases between. Germline CDR1 and CDR2: SQVTM and ANQGSEA. The CDR3, as DNA: TGCAGCGTTAGGGAGGGTGGCAATCAGCCCCAGCATTTT. Translated: CSVREGGNQPQHF.

The table lists this clonotype with many counts. V gene TRBV7-2 combines with J gene TRBJ1-2; weak D call: TRBD1 (5 bases). The CDR3 consists of 14 residues. V was trimmed by 1 base and J by 2 bases, leaving 8 bases between them. Germline CDR1 reads SGHTA; CDR2 reads FQGNSA. DNA of the CDR3: TGTGCCAGCAGCTTAGGTCCAGGGAACTATGGCTACACCTTC. This translates into CASSLGPGNYGYTF.

Ten or more counts support this clonotype. The V gene is TRBV16, the J gene TRBJ1-1, with D possibly being TRBD1 (6 bases). V gave up 0 bases and J gave up 2 bases, with 10 bases separating them. CDR3 length: 15 residues. Germline assignment: CDR1 KGHSY and CDR2 FQNENV. The CDR3 loop is CASSQSQGTNTEAFF. The CDR3 bases are TGTGCCAGCAGCCAATCGCAGGGGACAAACACTGAAGCTTTCTTT.

The chain is built from TRBV27 and TRBJ1-2, with 8 positions matching TRBD1. Germline CDR1 is MNHEY and CDR2 is SMNVEV (reference sequence). J lost 11 bases, V lost 0 bases, and 8 bases had no gene match. There are 14 residues in the CDR3. This CDR3 reads CASSLSSGGQAYTF. In DNA, the CDR3 is TGTGCCAGCAGTTTATCTTCAGGGGGCCAGGCGTACACCTTC.

V gene TRBV19 combines with J gene TRBJ1-5; tentative D call: TRBD1 (6 bases). This CDR3 has 13 amino acids. Per germline, CDR1 LNHDA and CDR2 SQIVND (reference sequence). V shed 5 bases and J shed 5 bases, with 10 bases lying between them. The CDR3 sequence: CASSPRQDQPQHF. Written as DNA, the CDR3 is TGTGCCAGTAGTCCTAGACAGGATCAGCCCCAGCATTTT. Complete variable domain (other parts from reference TRBV19 and TRBJ1-5): DGGITQSPKYLFRKEGQNVTLSCEQNLNHDAMYWYRQDPGQGLRLIYYSQIVNDFQKGDIAEGYSVSREKKESFPLTVTSAQKNPTAFYLCASSPRQDQPQHFGDGTRLSIL.

V usage is TRBV30 and J usage is TRBJ2-1, with a weak D call TRBD2 (5 bases). Germline assignment: CDR1 GTSNPN and CDR2 SVGIG (reference sequence). The CDR3 has 13 residues. Trimming cost V 8 bases and J 2 bases, with 13 bases left between them. The CDR3 DNA is TGTGCCCAGAATCGGGGTGCCTACAATGAGCAGTTCTTC. It codes for CAQNRGAYNEQFF.

The chain couples TRBV20-1 to TRBJ2-5, with 11 bases that match TRBD2. Germline V gives CDR1 DFQATT, CDR2 SNEGSKA (reference sequence). Trimming removed 5 bases from V and 2 bases from J; junction bases left unmatched: 1. CDR3 length: 13 residues. CDR3 region: CSALAGGQETQYF. The DNA of the CDR3 is TGCAGTGCTTTAGCGGGAGGGCAAGAGACCCAGTACTTC.

On this clonotype itself: A read error is likely, as this CDR3 ends without the conserved phenylalanine or tryptophan. V gene TRBV11-2 combines with J gene TRBJ1-1; 8 bases line up with TRBD1. Trimming removed 3 bases from V and 0 bases from J; junction bases left unmatched: 3. The CDR3 has 15 amino acids. Germline V gene data show CDR1 as SGHAT and CDR2 as FQNNGV. The CDR3 nucleotides read TGTGCCAGCAGCTTGAGACAGGGGATGAACACTGAAGCTTTCTCT. Protein: CASSLRQGMNTEAFS.

This clonotype came up many times. The chain joins TRBV7-8 to TRBJ2-3, with 8 bases fitting TRBD2. V gave up 0 bases and J gave up 2 bases; unmatched junction bases: 7. There are 17 residues in the CDR3. Germline CDR1 SGHVS, CDR2 FQNEAQ. This CDR3 reads CASSLAPIAGNTDTQYF. DNA for the CDR3: TGTGCCAGCAGCTTAGCGCCCATAGCGGGAAACACAGATACGCAGTATTTT.

Many counts were recorded for this clonotype. The chain uses TRBV5-1 and TRBJ2-1, with D uncertain. V lost 0 bases, J lost 0 bases, and 16 bases lay in between. Germline V gene sequence: CDR1 SGHRS, CDR2 YFSETQ. The CDR3 has 18 amino acids. DNA for the CDR3: TGCGCCAGCAGCTTGGCCCCGTCGACAAGGTACTCCTACAATGAGCAGTTCTTC. Translating it yields CASSLAPSTRYSYNEQFF.